These 8 T cell receptor beta chains were sequenced from one sample in a study of blood T cell repertoires in COVID-19. TCRdb keeps only in-frame clones here, not all; method: immunoSEQ multiplex PCR. The sample lists a few hundred thousand clones; 90% were seen once. Sequencing input: peripheral blood. The receptors were gathered from a middle-aged woman with COVID-19, enrolled during active disease.

V and J are TRBV29-1 and TRBJ1-3; D possibly corresponds to TRBD1 (5 bases). The CDR3 is 14 amino acids. Trimming shortened V by 3 bases and J by 4 bases, and 13 bases separated the two germline ends. Germline V lookup: CDR1 SQVTM, CDR2 ANQGSEA. The CDR3 spells CSVDPGAGGNTIYF. As DNA, the CDR3 is TGCAGCGTTGATCCTGGGGCAGGGGGAAACACCATATATTTT.

The chain carries TRBV4-1 and TRBJ2-1, with D possibly TRBD2 on 6 matching bases. The CDR3 loop spans 15 amino acids. V lost 1 base and J lost 4, with 11 bases in between. CDR1 is MGHRA, CDR2 YSYEKL, per germline. The CDR3: CASSQGGTEYNEQFF. The DNA for the CDR3 is TGCGCCAGCAGCCAAGGGGGGACTGAATACAATGAGCAGTTCTTC.

The rearrangement uses TRBV6-5 and TRBJ2-7; TRBD2 is a possible D gene (6 bases). V was trimmed by 2 bases and J by 2 bases, leaving 16 bases between them. This CDR3 comprises 16 residues. CDR1 is MNHEY, CDR2 SVGAGI, per germline. Written as DNA, the CDR3 is TGTGCCAGCAGTTACCATCCGTACGGGAGAGCCTACGAGCAGTACTTC. This codes for CASSYHPYGRAYEQYF.

The chain couples TRBV4-3 to TRBJ1-3; D may be TRBD1 (6 bases). This CDR3 has 15 amino acids. Germline assignment: CDR1 LGHNA and CDR2 YSLEER. Trimming took off 0 bases at V and 0 bases at J, with 6 bases between the two ends. CDR3 residues: CASSQDRGSGNTIYF. The CDR3 DNA reads as TGCGCCAGCAGCCAAGACAGGGGCTCTGGAAACACCATATATTTT.

This chain links TRBV20-1 with TRBJ2-1; the D gene is possibly TRBD1 (5 bases). CDR1 DFQATT and CDR2 SNEGSKA come from the germline V gene (reference sequence). V lost 3 bases and J lost 3, with 9 bases in between. The CDR3 contains 13 residues. As DNA, the CDR3 is TGCAGTGCTAGTCTTGGACACTACAATGAGCAGTTCTTC. This sequence encodes CSASLGHYNEQFF.

The chain employs TRBV13 and TRBJ2-7, with TRBD1 matching over 11 bases. CDR3 size: 15 residues. CDR1 PRHDT and CDR2 FYEKMQ come from the germline V gene (reference sequence). With V trimmed by 2 bases and J by 3 bases, 3 bases remained unmatched. CDR3 DNA sequence: TGTGCCAGCAGCTTATTAGGGACAGGGGGCTACGAGCAGTACTTC. It is translated as CASSLLGTGGYEQYF.

This chain uses TRBV29-1 with TRBJ2-3; 10 bases fit TRBD2. There are 14 residues in the CDR3. J was trimmed by 4 bases and V by 4 bases; bases with no gene match: 5. The germline gives CDR1 SQVTM, CDR2 ANQGSEA. CDR3 bases: TGCAGCGTTGGGGCTAGCGGGAGTGCAGATACGCAGTATTTT. This codes for CSVGASGSADTQYF.

The chain is built from TRBV7-9 and TRBJ1-1; TRBD1 agrees at 8 bases. Unmatched junction bases numbered 9, after V lost 5 bases and J lost 4 bases. This CDR3 is 15 amino acids long. Germline V CDR1 and CDR2: SEHNR, FQNEAQ (reference sequence). CDR3 in amino acids: CASSRQGAVGTEAFF. The CDR3 DNA is TGTGCCAGCAGCCGTCAGGGGGCGGTAGGCACTGAAGCTTTCTTT.